What follows are 26 T cell receptor beta chains derived from one specimen sequenced in a study of T-cell memory formation after mild COVID-19 (dated by TCRdb to the early 2020s). Library preparation employed 5' RACE. TCRdb shows the sequencer as Illumina NovaSeq 6000. The raw public data were reprocessed by TCRdb itself: fastp quality trimming at Q25, MiXCR clonotype calling, in-frame beta chains only. Under each unique CDR3 protein, matching rows form one entry showing the most common genes and DNA. The sample has some 300,000 distinct CDR3 sequences on record, around a fifth of them singletons. Of the sample, roughly 23% falls within the top ten clones. Sequencing input: PBMCs or a T cell subset sorted from them (not recorded which). The receptors derive from a man between 18 and 35 years old who had mild COVID-19 (a few samples of this study predate the infection). The sample titles of this study are shuffled in the database, so cell type and time point are left out; the donor was told from shared clones.

The chain uses TRBV29-1 and TRBJ2-5; D is unresolved. V lost 7 bases, J lost 3 bases, and 12 bases lay in between. The CDR3 extends over 12 amino acids. The germline V gene encodes CDR1 SQVTM and CDR2 ANQGSEA. For the CDR3, the DNA is TGCAGCGGGTACCGGACCGAAGAGACCCAGTACTTC. Translated: CSGYRTEETQYF. Looking up the rest from reference TRBV29-1 and TRBJ2-5 gives the full variable domain: SAVISQKPSRDICQRGTSLTIQCQVDSQVTMMFWYRQQPGQSLTLIATANQGSEATYESGFVIDKFPISRPNLTFSTLTVSNMSPEDSSIYLCSGYRTEETQYFGPGTRLLVL.

This rearrangement joins TRBV25-1 to TRBJ1-5; D uncertain. The V end lost 4 bases, the J end lost 0 bases, and 7 bases lay between the germline ends. CDR1 and CDR2 from the germline V gene are MGHDK and SYGVNS. The CDR3 has 14 amino acids. CDR3 sequence (DNA): TGTGCCAGCAGTGCCGACGGTAGCAATCAGCCCCAGCATTTT. Its translation: CASSADGSNQPQHF. The full variable domain, rest sourced from reference TRBV25-1 and TRBJ1-5, is EADIYQTPRYLVIGTGKKITLECSQTMGHDKMYWYQQDPGMELHLIHYSYGVNSTEKGDLSSESTVSRIRTEHFPLTLESARPSHTSQYLCASSADGSNQPQHFGDGTRLSIL.

This clonotype was observed a handful of times. This chain uses TRBV6-5 with TRBJ2-7; 7 nucleotides align to TRBD1. Per germline, CDR1 MNHEY and CDR2 SVGAGI. V was pared by 6 bases and J by 6 bases, with 8 bases of the junction left unmatched. The CDR3 sequence is 13 residues long. The CDR3 DNA reads TGTGCCAGCAGGAAGGGACAGCGAGGCGAGCAGTACGTC. Its protein product is CASRKGQRGEQYV.

In this sample, this clonotype turned up a few times. The chain combines TRBV5-1 with TRBJ2-2; D unclear. V was clipped by 4 bases and J by 3 bases, with 7 bases between them. In germline, CDR1 is SGHRS, CDR2 YFSETQ. The CDR3 has 13 residues. The CDR3 nucleotides read TGCGCCAGCAGCGAACCACACACCGGGGAGCTGTTTTTT. This codes for CASSEPHTGELFF. The variable domain in full, with the rest retrieved from reference TRBV5-1 and TRBJ2-2, is KAGVTQTPRYLIKTRGQQVTLSCSPISGHRSVSWYQQTPGQGLQFLFEYFSETQRNKGNFPGRFSGRQFSNSRSEMNVSTLELGDSALYLCASSEPHTGELFFGEGSRLTVL.

A few counts support this clonotype. The CDR3 coding sequence is TGCGCCAGCAGCTCTGAGGCAGATACGCAGTATTTT. It yields the protein CASSSEADTQYF. The V and J genes are TRBV5-1 and TRBJ2-3; no firm D call. Germline CDR1 SGHRS, CDR2 YFSETQ. V shed 3 bases and J shed 4 bases, with 6 bases lying between them. This CDR3 contains 12 residues.

The V gene is TRBV6-5, the J gene TRBJ2-7; 11 bases align to TRBD2. CDR1 is MNHEY and CDR2 is SVGAGI in the germline V gene. The junction had 6 bases not matched to a gene; V was cut back by 4 bases and J by 10 bases. CDR3 length equals 13 residues. CDR3 loop: CASSSRLAGLQYV. CDR3 bases: TGTGCCAGCAGTTCAAGACTAGCGGGGTTACAGTACGTC.

This clonotype has more than one count but fewer than ten. The V call is TRBV24-1, the J call TRBJ2-1; D is undetermined. The CDR3 has 12 residues. V lost 2 bases, J lost 6 bases, and 4 bases lay in between. Per the germline V gene, CDR1 is KGHDR and CDR2 is SFDVKD. CDR3 in amino acids: CATSDSGNEQFF. The CDR3 DNA is TGTGCCACCAGTGATTCAGGCAATGAGCAGTTCTTC.

The sample holds a few counts of this clonotype. CDR3 sequence: CASSRRGPNTGELFF. As DNA, the CDR3 is TGTGCCAGCAGCCGGAGGGGCCCGAACACCGGGGAGCTGTTTTTT. The chain employs TRBV7-9 and TRBJ2-2, with a possible D match to TRBD2 (6 bases). Germline V gene data show CDR1 as SEHNR and CDR2 as FQNEAQ (reference sequence). V was cut by 5 bases and J by 0 bases, with 10 bases left in between. The CDR3 extends over 15 amino acids.

V gene TRBV6-5 combines with J gene TRBJ1-4; D unresolved. The V gene's germline CDR1 is MNHEY and CDR2 SVGAGI. This CDR3 has 13 residues. The ends were cut back, 0 bases at V and 8 bases at J, with 7 bases in the middle. The CDR3 loop is CASSYSSGEKLFF. CDR3 coding DNA: TGTGCCAGCAGTTACTCAAGTGGGGAAAAACTGTTTTTT.

The chain uses TRBV5-1 and TRBJ1-2; D is unresolved. The CDR3 is 16 amino acids. Trimming took 4 bases from V and 0 from J, leaving 16 bases between them. From germline, CDR1 is SGHRS and CDR2 YFSETQ. CDR3 sequence: CASSRAWTATNYGYTF. The CDR3 nucleotides read TGCGCCAGCAGCCGTGCCTGGACTGCGACTAACTATGGCTACACCTTC.

The rearrangement uses TRBV29-1 and TRBJ2-7, with D perhaps given as TRBD1 or TRBD2 (6 bases each). In germline, CDR1 is SQVTM, CDR2 ANQGSEA. This CDR3 region has 17 residues. V dropped 2 bases and J dropped 2 bases, with 22 bases sitting between them. CDR3: CSVERGEQGNRTYEQYV. The CDR3, as DNA: TGCAGCGTTGAAAGGGGGGAACAGGGTAATAGGACCTACGAGCAGTACGTC.

This clonotype was recorded a few times. V and J are TRBV28 and TRBJ2-2; D is perhaps TRBD1 (6 bases). The CDR3 runs to 16 residues. The germline CDR1 and CDR2 sequences are MDHEN and SYDVKM. With 6 bases removed from V and 7 bases from J, the gap between germline ends came to 21 bases. The CDR3 nucleotides read TGTGCCAGCAGCCGACCCACAGGGTTTGAGAACGGGGAGCTGTTTTTT. This sequence encodes CASSRPTGFENGELFF.

This clonotype showed up just a few times. The genes are TRBV6-5 and TRBJ2-2; 8 bases agree with TRBD1. V trimming: 2 bases; J trimming: 5 bases; junction bases outside the gene matches: 4. There are 15 residues in the CDR3. Germline assignment: CDR1 MNHEY and CDR2 SVGAGI. The CDR3 sequence is CASSYDRGRTGELFF. In DNA, the CDR3 is TGTGCCAGCAGTTACGACAGGGGTAGAACCGGGGAGCTGTTTTTT.

This clonotype was seen just once. The chain joins TRBV7-9 to TRBJ1-1, with no clear D. CDR1 and CDR2 from the germline V gene are SEHNR and FQNEAQ (reference sequence). This CDR3 has 13 residues. The V end lost 3 bases, the J end lost 4 bases, and 9 bases lay between the germline ends. The CDR3 is CASSLRGVTEAFF. As DNA, the CDR3 is TGTGCCAGCAGCTTGCGCGGGGTCACTGAAGCTTTCTTT.

The chain recombines TRBV3-1 with TRBJ2-5; D ambiguous. Germline V CDR1 and CDR2: LGHDT, YNNKEL (reference sequence). The CDR3 sequence is 14 residues long. Trimming took 4 bases from V and 5 from J, leaving 14 bases between them. The CDR3 DNA reads TGTGCCAGCAGCCTCCCTCCACTGGATGAGACCCAGTACTTC. Protein sequence: CASSLPPLDETQYF.

The CDR3 nucleotides read TGTGCCAGCAGGGGGACTGGAAACGGGGTTGGAGAGACCCAGTACTTC. Encoded protein: CASRGTGNGVGETQYF. The chain couples TRBV12-3 or TRBV12-4 to TRBJ2-5; D might be TRBD2 (6 bases). Trimming removed 6 bases from V and 4 bases from J, with 21 bases in between. This CDR3 comprises 16 residues.

In this sample, this clonotype turned up a few times. The chain combines TRBV20-1 with TRBJ1-1; 8 positions agree with TRBD1. V dropped 6 bases and J dropped 4; count of bases not matched to a gene: 7. From germline, CDR1 is DFQATT and CDR2 SNEGSKA (reference sequence). The length of the CDR3 is 13 residues. The CDR3 region is CSAPRQGTTEAFF. The DNA of the CDR3 is TGCAGTGCCCCTAGACAGGGGACCACTGAAGCTTTCTTT.

The J gene is TRBJ2-1, the V gene TRBV20-1; either TRBD1 or TRBD2 may fit D (5 bases each). Germline V CDR1 and CDR2: DFQATT, SNEGSKA (reference sequence). The CDR3 spans 15 residues. V shed 4 bases and J shed 4 bases, with 17 bases lying between them. The CDR3 region has the DNA TGCAGTGCTACCGGGGACGCTACGAAATACAATGAGCAGTTCTTC. Its protein product is CSATGDATKYNEQFF.

This clonotype has only a few counts. The chain couples TRBV6-2 or TRBV6-3 to TRBJ2-5; D may be TRBD1 (6 bases). Looked up from germline, CDR1 is MNHEY and CDR2 is SVGEGT. Deletions cut 6 bases from V and 5 bases from J, with 16 bases between. The CDR3 is 14 amino acids. The CDR3 protein is CASSRRQVPETQYF. CDR3 DNA sequence: TGTGCCAGCAGCCGAAGACAGGTCCCGGAGACCCAGTACTTC.

Only a few counts were recorded for this clonotype. This sequence joins TRBV10-3 and TRBJ2-1, with 7 bases that match TRBD1. The CDR3 covers 14 residues. The trim removed 2 bases at V and 5 bases at J, leaving 3 bases unmatched. Germline V gene sequence: CDR1 ENHRY, CDR2 SYGVKD. The CDR3, as DNA: TGTGCCATCAGTGAGCTGGGGACAGACAATGAGCAGTTCTTC. This translates into CAISELGTDNEQFF.

V is TRBV18 and J is TRBJ2-5, with TRBD1 as a possible D gene (5 bases). This CDR3 has 15 residues. The germline gives CDR1 KGHSH, CDR2 LQKENI. The V and J ends lost 3 bases and 4 bases respectively, with 15 bases between them. CDR3 bases: TGTGCCAGCTCACCCCCTGGGATAAGGGGAGAGACCCAGTACTTC. Its translation is CASSPPGIRGETQYF. Looking up the rest from reference TRBV18 and TRBJ2-5 gives the full variable domain: NAGVMQNPRHLVRRRGQEARLRCSPMKGHSHVYWYRQLPEEGLKFMVYLQKENIIDESGMPKERFSAEFPKEGPSILRIQQVVRGDSAAYFCASSPPGIRGETQYFGPGTRLLVL.

This clonotype appeared a few times. The V gene is TRBV7-2, the J gene TRBJ2-3; 7 bases align to TRBD1. Germline lookup yields CDR1 SGHTA and CDR2 FQGNSA. The CDR3 runs 15 residues. Trimming cost V 3 bases and J 1 base; bases outside gene matches: 4. CDR3 residues: CASSFARGRTDTQYF. CDR3 nucleotides: TGTGCCAGCAGCTTTGCTAGGGGGCGCACAGATACGCAGTATTTT. The whole variable domain, remainder taken from reference TRBV7-2 and TRBJ2-3, is GAGVSQSPSNKVTEKGKDVELRCDPISGHTALYWYRQSLGQGLEFLIYFQGNSAPDKSGLPSDRFSAERTGGSVSTLTIQRTQQEDSAVYLCASSFARGRTDTQYFGPGTRLTVL.

The chain links TRBV29-1 to TRBJ2-1, with D tentatively TRBD2 (5 bases). Germline V gene sequence: CDR1 SQVTM, CDR2 ANQGSEA. Trimming took off 5 bases at V and 2 bases at J, with 28 bases between the two ends. The CDR3 sequence is 19 residues long. The CDR3 nucleotides read TGCAGCGTTCATCGGGGAGCTTCAGAGGACGAACCCCCCTACAATGAGCAGTTCTTC. It translates to CSVHRGASEDEPPYNEQFF.

This clonotype has only a few counts. This rearrangement joins TRBV12-3 or TRBV12-4 to TRBJ2-3; 10 bases fit TRBD1. CDR3 size: 17 residues. With V trimmed by 6 bases and J by 8 bases, 17 bases remained unmatched. The DNA of the CDR3 is TGTGCCAGCAGCCCCGACAGGGGGCGGCGAACAGGCGCTACGCAGTATTTT. Translating it yields CASSPDRGRRTGATQYF.

This clonotype was detected only a few times. J is TRBJ2-1 and V is TRBV5-1; possible D gene TRBD2, 6 bases. V lost 6 bases and J lost 7, with 11 bases in between. The length of the CDR3 is 12 residues. Germline values: CDR1 SGHRS, CDR2 YFSETQ. The CDR3 coding sequence is TGCGCCAGCACACTAGCAGGAAATGAGCAGTTCTTC. Its protein product is CASTLAGNEQFF.

This clonotype turned up a few times. This rearrangement joins TRBV9 to TRBJ1-1, with D tentatively TRBD1 (6 bases). Germline assignment: CDR1 SGDLS and CDR2 YYNGEE. The CDR3 totals 14 residues. The germline V and J ends were trimmed by 0 bases and 7 bases, with 13 bases remaining between them. The CDR3 coding sequence is TGTGCCAGCAGCGTAGTGCCAGGGGCTCGTGAAGCTTTCTTT. As protein: CASSVVPGAREAFF. Filled out from reference TRBV9 and TRBJ1-1, the complete variable domain reads DSGVTQTPKHLITATGQRVTLRCSPRSGDLSVYWYQQSLDQGLQFLIQYYNGEERAKGNILERFSAQQFPDLHSELNLSSLELGDSALYFCASSVVPGAREAFFGQGTRLTVV.